This T cell receptor (beta chain) was sequenced during a study of CD8 T cells in Susac syndrome. Study-level findings and limits: It was acknowledged in the study that the number of individuals who were included in its TCR sequencing and HLA analysis was relatively small.

An amount of RNA that ranged from roughly 0.5 to 1 ug was reverse transcribed with random hexamers. Across 54 Vbeta and 13 Jbeta, immunoSEQ multiplex PCR amplified TCR beta CDR3. MiXCR was run by TCRdb on the immunoSEQ multiplex PCR reads, yielding one entry per CDR3 protein. The sample has some 300,000 distinct CDR3 sequences, about nine tenths seen once. A remark on this clonotype: What it recognizes is unknown.

V was pared by 5 bases and J by 5 bases, with 9 bases between. In germline, CDR1 is LNHDA, CDR2 SQIVND (reference sequence). The CDR3 consists of 12 residues. This chain uses TRBV19 with TRBJ1-1, with unresolved D. The TCR originated in a human donor with multiple sclerosis. The source material was CD8+ T cells from PBMCs. The CDR3 DNA reads as TGTGCCAGTAGTCCATGGGGTACTGAAGCTTTCTTT. Its protein is CASSPWGTEAFF.